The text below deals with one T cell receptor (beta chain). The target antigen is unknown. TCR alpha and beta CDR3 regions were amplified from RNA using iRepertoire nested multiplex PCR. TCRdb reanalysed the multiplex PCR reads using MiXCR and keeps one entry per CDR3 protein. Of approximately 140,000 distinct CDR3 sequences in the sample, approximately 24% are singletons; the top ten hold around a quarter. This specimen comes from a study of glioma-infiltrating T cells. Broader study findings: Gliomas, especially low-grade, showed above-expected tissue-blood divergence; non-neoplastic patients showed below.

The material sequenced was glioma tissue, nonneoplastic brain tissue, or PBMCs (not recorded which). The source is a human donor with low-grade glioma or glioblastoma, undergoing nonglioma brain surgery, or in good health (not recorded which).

The CDR3 protein is CASSRTQENEQFF. CDR3 nucleotide sequence: TGTGCCAGCAGCCGGACCCAAGAGAATGAGCAGTTCTTC. The chain employs TRBV3-1 and TRBJ2-1; D remains unclear. The germline gives CDR1 LGHDT, CDR2 YNNKEL (reference sequence). The CDR3 is 13 residues long. Trimming took 4 bases from V and 7 from J, leaving 11 bases between them.